This TCR beta chain comes out of a study of post-analysis software for immune sequencing data. Study context: Relapsing-remitting, secondary progressive and progressive-relapsing multiple sclerosis courses were included. Notes on the study in general: Five or six TRBV segments were more frequent in patients than controls; TRBV5-6, TRBV5-1 and TRBV20-1 belonged to this group. Multiple sclerosis was associated with a significant reduction in normalized Chao1 diversity relative to controls. Same-batch samples co-clustered strongly by F measure.

This clonotype was seen a single time. No antigen is known for it. Each TCR beta cDNA library carried unique molecular identifiers. T cells numbering roughly 0.95 to 11 million gave rise to a few hundred thousand cDNA molecules. TCRdb re-analysed the PCR reads in MiXCR, keeping a single row per CDR3 protein. The table records roughly 600,000 distinct CDR3 sequences, 44% of them present only once. The CDR3 sequence is 16 residues long. Trimming removed 0 bases from V and 0 bases from J, with 11 bases in between. The germline V gene encodes CDR1 SGHRS and CDR2 YFSETQ. The rearrangement links TRBV5-1 to TRBJ2-3; TRBD2 might be the D (5 bases). Sample: blood. The sequence was obtained from a girl under 18 with multiple sclerosis. CDR3 sequence reads: CASSLANLASTDTQYF. CDR3 bases: TGCGCCAGCAGCTTGGCCAATCTAGCTAGCACAGATACGCAGTATTTT.